This T cell receptor beta chain is from a study of regulatory T cells in long-lasting Graves disease. Whole-study results and caveats: Samples came from peripheral blood alone, without thyroid tissue. TRBV28, TRBJ1-2 and TRBJ2-5 were favored in persistent disease.

Libraries of TCR beta came from iRepertoire HTBI primers plus Arm-PCR of CDR3 regions. TCRdb redid the calling of the multiplex PCR reads with MiXCR, one entry per CDR3 protein. The sample shows around 470,000 distinct CDR3 sequences, 14% of them seen only once. Time point specified: newly diagnosed GD, antithyroid drugs for less than 3 months. RNA from PBMCs was the source of the TCR library. Germline loops: CDR1 SEHNR, CDR2 FQNEAQ (reference sequence). The CDR3 extends over 19 amino acids. J was trimmed by 0 bases and V by 3 bases; bases with no gene match: 13. Note on this clonotype: Its antigen is not known.

These data were also reused for a study on T cells in Graves' hyperthyroidism and ophthalmopathy. That source reports: Patients aged 18 to 65 had newly diagnosed hyperthyroidism of under 2 months' duration. Carried out on the TCR CDR3, a first-round RT-PCR used the HTBI primer set.

This clonotype was obtained from a woman aged 50 to 65 with Graves disease. Here the sequenced sample was peripheral blood mononuclear cells (PBMCs), taken at new diagnosis, from a patient treated with antithyroid drugs. This chain connects TRBV7-9 to TRBJ2-1; 8 bases map to TRBD2. The CDR3 DNA reads TGTGCCAGCAGCTTGGAAGCGGGAGTTCCTTGCATCTCCTACAATGAGCAGTTCTTC. Translation gives CASSLEAGVPCISYNEQFF.